This record concerns one T cell receptor beta chain sequence. This entry belongs to a study of blood T cell repertoires in COVID-19. Study context: Sites across the United States, Italy and Spain contributed samples from acute and convalescent COVID-19.

V lost 0 bases and J lost 3; bases outside the gene matches: 11. Germline V gives CDR1 SGHRS, CDR2 YFSETQ. There are 18 residues in the CDR3. Method: immunoSEQ multiplex PCR; TCRdb's copy keeps in-frame clones and lacks some. Of some 300,000 clones listed, roughly 90% are singletons. This sequence originates from a woman in her 70s with COVID-19, enrolled during active disease. The chain carries TRBV5-1 and TRBJ2-2; the match to TRBD1 covers 7 bases. The material sequenced was peripheral blood. CDR3 loop: CASSLGLTGPGDTGELFF. Written as DNA, the CDR3 is TGCGCCAGCAGCTTGGGGCTGACAGGGCCCGGAGACACCGGGGAGCTGTTTTTT. The variable domain in full, completed from reference TRBV5-1 and TRBJ2-2, reads KAGVTQTPRYLIKTRGQQVTLSCSPISGHRSVSWYQQTPGQGLQFLFEYFSETQRNKGNFPGRFSGRQFSNSRSEMNVSTLELGDSALYLCASSLGLTGPGDTGELFFGEGSRLTVL.